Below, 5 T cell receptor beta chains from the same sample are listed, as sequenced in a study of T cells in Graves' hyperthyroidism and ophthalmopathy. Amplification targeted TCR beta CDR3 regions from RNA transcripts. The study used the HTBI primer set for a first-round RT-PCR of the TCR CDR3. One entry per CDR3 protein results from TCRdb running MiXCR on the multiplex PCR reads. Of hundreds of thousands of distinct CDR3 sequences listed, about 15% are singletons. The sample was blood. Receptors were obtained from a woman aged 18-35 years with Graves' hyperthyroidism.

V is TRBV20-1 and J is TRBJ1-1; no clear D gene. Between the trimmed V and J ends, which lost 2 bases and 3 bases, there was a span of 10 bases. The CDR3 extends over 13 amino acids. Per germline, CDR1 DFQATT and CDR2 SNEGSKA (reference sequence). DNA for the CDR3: TGCAGTGCTAGACGCCTTGGGGACACTGAAGCTTTCTTT. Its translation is CSARRLGDTEAFF.

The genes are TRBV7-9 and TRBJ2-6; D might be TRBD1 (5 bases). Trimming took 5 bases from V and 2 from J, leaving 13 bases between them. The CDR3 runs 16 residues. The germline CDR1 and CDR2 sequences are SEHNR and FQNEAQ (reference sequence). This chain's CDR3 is CASSTRVGAGANVLTF. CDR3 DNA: TGTGCCAGCAGCACCAGGGTAGGAGCTGGGGCCAACGTCCTGACTTTC.

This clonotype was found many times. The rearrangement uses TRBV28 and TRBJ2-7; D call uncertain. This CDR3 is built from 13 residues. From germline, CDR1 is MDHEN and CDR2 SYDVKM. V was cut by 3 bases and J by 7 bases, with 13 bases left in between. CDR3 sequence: CASSFGAWREQYF. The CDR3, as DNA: TGTGCCAGCAGTTTTGGAGCCTGGCGGGAGCAGTACTTC.

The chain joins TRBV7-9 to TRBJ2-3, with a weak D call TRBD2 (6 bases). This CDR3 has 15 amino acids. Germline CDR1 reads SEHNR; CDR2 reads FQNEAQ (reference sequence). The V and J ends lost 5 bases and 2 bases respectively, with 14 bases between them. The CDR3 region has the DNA TGTGCCAGCAGCCCGCGGACGGACTACACAGATACGCAGTATTTT. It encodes CASSPRTDYTDTQYF.

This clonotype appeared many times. CDR3 nucleotide sequence: TGTGCCAGCACCTCCCGTGCCCTAGCGGGAGTAGGTGAGCAGTTCTTC. It yields the protein CASTSRALAGVGEQFF. This chain uses TRBV7-2 with TRBJ2-1, with 10 nucleotides matching TRBD2. CDR1 SGHTA and CDR2 FQGNSA come from the germline V gene. This CDR3 has 16 amino acids. The ends lost 7 bases at V and 9 bases at J; junction bases unmatched: 15.